This TCR beta chain was found in a study of identical twins. One entry per CDR3 protein, called by TCRdb with MiXCR from the 5' RACE reads. Here the sample spans about 890,000 distinct CDR3 sequences, around 12% being singletons. Study-wide results and caveats: For cord blood, abundant beta clonotypes had fewer insertions, unlike memory repertoires, which showed none.

Regarding this clonotype: Its antigen is as yet unknown.

This sample also belongs to another study, concerning yellow fever vaccine responses in identical twins. As that study records: Twins reportedly appeared to share part of their vaccine T cell response while keeping part individual.

This TCR was sampled from a woman under 30 in good health. The sequenced sample consisted of PBMCs.

CDR3 bases: TGTGCCAGCAGCTACAGGGTAAGGGGATGGGACACTGAAGCTTTCTTT. It yields the protein CASSYRVRGWDTEAFF. The V call is TRBV27, the J call TRBJ1-1; D is perhaps TRBD1 (6 bases). The CDR3 is 16 residues long. Germline V gene lookup returns CDR1 MNHEY and CDR2 SMNVEV (reference sequence). V was shortened by 6 bases and J by 3 bases, with 20 bases between the two germline ends.